A single sample gave rise to the 21 T cell receptor beta chains below, sequenced in a study of monozygotic twins with inflammatory bowel disease. TCRdb reprocessed the 5' RACE reads and reports one entry per CDR3 protein, with no DNA. The sample has 80,000 or so distinct CDR3 sequences. Sequenced sample: blood. The receptor set was obtained from a human donor with ulcerative colitis or Crohn's disease, or a healthy co-twin of an affected twin (not recorded which).

CDR3 protein: CASSPGTGKVYGYTF. The chain combines TRBV7-9 with TRBJ1-2; TCRdb gives TRBD1 as the D gene, but with no DNA this cannot be confirmed. CDR1 and CDR2 (germline): SEHNR, FQNEAQ (reference sequence). This CDR3 comprises 15 residues.

The J gene is TRBJ2-1, the V gene TRBV5-1. Germline V gene data show CDR1 as SGHRS and CDR2 as YFSETQ. The CDR3 loop spans 14 amino acids. CDR3 sequence reads: CASSFDKSYNEQFF.

The chain links TRBV7-9 to TRBJ2-5; no DNA is available, so the TRBD1 call from TCRdb remains unchecked. The CDR3 has 15 residues. Germline CDR1 and CDR2: SEHNR and FQNEAQ (reference sequence). The CDR3 here is CASSSQTGGVETQYF.

V is TRBV2 and J is TRBJ1-4. The germline V gene encodes CDR1 SNHLY and CDR2 FYNNEI. This CDR3 spans 14 amino acids. This chain's CDR3 is CASRTLATNEKLFF.

The rearrangement uses TRBV5-1 and TRBJ2-4; TCRdb picks TRBD1, but there is no DNA to check that call. Germline loops: CDR1 SGHRS, CDR2 YFSETQ. The CDR3 runs 17 residues. The CDR3 reads CASKVGGGLRAKNMQYF.

V usage is TRBV7-2 and J usage is TRBJ2-3. The CDR3 is made up of 13 amino acids. Germline V gene lookup returns CDR1 SGHTA and CDR2 FQGNSA. The CDR3 loop reads CASSQELADTQYF.

The V gene is TRBV27, the J gene TRBJ2-7. The CDR3 has 14 amino acids. CDR1 and CDR2 (germline): MNHEY, SMNVEV (reference sequence). This CDR3 is CASSFGRNSYEQYF.

The chain couples TRBV5-1 to TRBJ1-2. Germline CDR1 and CDR2: SGHRS and YFSETQ. The CDR3 has 16 residues. This CDR3 is CASSPWSAEGQEGYTF.

V usage is TRBV9 and J usage is TRBJ1-1; the TRBD1 assignment by TCRdb is unverifiable without DNA. Germline CDR1 SGDLS, CDR2 YYNGEE. The CDR3 sequence is 14 residues long. CDR3: CASSVNSQPLEAFF.

CDR3 region: CSARDIRSGQYNQPQHF. V is TRBV20-1 and J is TRBJ1-5; TCRdb gives TRBD1 as the D gene, but with no DNA this cannot be confirmed. This CDR3 spans 17 amino acids. Per the germline V gene, CDR1 is DFQATT and CDR2 is SNEGSKA (reference sequence).

This sequence joins TRBV20-1 and TRBJ2-7. The CDR3 totals 11 residues. CDR1 is DFQATT and CDR2 is SNEGSKA in the germline V gene (reference sequence). This CDR3 is CSVLSWAEQYF.

The chain has TRBV7-9 and TRBJ2-5; TCRdb selects TRBD1, and the lack of DNA leaves this call unchecked. Germline CDR1 and CDR2: SEHNR and FQNEAQ (reference sequence). The CDR3 is made up of 14 amino acids. CDR3: CASSSGQLQETQYF.

J is TRBJ1-2 and V is TRBV12-3 or TRBV12-4. This CDR3 has 18 amino acids. CDR3: CASSPVGAGGSQIYGYTF.

The chain joins TRBV5-5 to TRBJ1-1. This CDR3 has 15 residues. Germline CDR1 reads SGHKS; CDR2 reads YYEKEE (reference sequence). CDR3 residues: CASSLGLGVGLPAFF.

The V gene is TRBV28, the J gene TRBJ1-2. From germline, CDR1 is MDHEN and CDR2 SYDVKM. The CDR3 is 13 residues long. The CDR3 protein is CASSLEKAYGYTF.

The chain joins TRBV27 to TRBJ2-6. Germline assignment: CDR1 MNHEY and CDR2 SMNVEV (reference sequence). This CDR3 contains 13 residues. The chain's CDR3 is CASSFRGANVLTF.

J is TRBJ2-6 and V is TRBV20-1; the TCRdb call, TRBD2, lacks DNA for checking. The CDR3 has 18 amino acids. Per the germline V gene, CDR1 is DFQATT and CDR2 is SNEGSKA (reference sequence). CDR3 region: CSARGLAGEATGANVLTF.

V and J are TRBV6-5 and TRBJ2-7. Germline CDR1 reads MNHEY; CDR2 reads SVGAGI. CDR3 size: 14 residues. CDR3 loop: CASSYSLHPYEQYF.

The chain links TRBV5-1 to TRBJ1-5; checking the TCRdb D call of TRBD1 is not possible without DNA. CDR3 length: 14 amino acids. Germline CDR1 and CDR2: SGHRS and YFSETQ. The CDR3: CASSAGQGNQPQHF.

The gene calls are TRBV24-1 and TRBJ2-1; TCRdb picks TRBD1, but there is no DNA to check that call. The CDR3 extends over 16 amino acids. Per germline, CDR1 KGHDR and CDR2 SFDVKD. The CDR3 reads CATSDGGGEVFNEQFF.

This chain uses TRBV2 with TRBJ1-2; TCRdb indicates TRBD1, and absent DNA this call remains unverified. This CDR3 is 14 amino acids long. Looked up from germline, CDR1 is SNHLY and CDR2 is FYNNEI. CDR3 protein: CASSEGNRAPGYTF.